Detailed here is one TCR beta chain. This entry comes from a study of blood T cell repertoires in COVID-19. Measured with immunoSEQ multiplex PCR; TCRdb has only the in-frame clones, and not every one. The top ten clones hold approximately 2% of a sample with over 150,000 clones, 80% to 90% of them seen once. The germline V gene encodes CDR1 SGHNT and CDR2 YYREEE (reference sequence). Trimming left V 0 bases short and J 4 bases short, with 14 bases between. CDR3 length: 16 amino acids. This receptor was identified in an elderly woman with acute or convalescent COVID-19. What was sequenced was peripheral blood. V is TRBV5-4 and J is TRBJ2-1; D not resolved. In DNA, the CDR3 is TGTGCCAGCAGCTTGGCCTTGGCTAGTGGATACAATGAGCAGTTCTTC. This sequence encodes CASSLALASGYNEQFF.